One and the same sample provided the 23 T cell receptor beta chains below, sequenced in a study of T cell responses to AZD1222 COVID-19 vaccine. Only in-frame clones appear in the TCRdb table, and some are missing; sequencing was by immunoSEQ multiplex PCR. The sample holds some 110,000 clones; 88% are singletons and the top ten take just over 9.5%. The starting material was peripheral blood, obtained on day 0 of AZD1222 vaccination. Every receptor here comes from an adult in good health.

The chain recombines TRBV7-9 with TRBJ1-1, with TRBD1 identical over 7 bases. V gave up 5 bases and J gave up 4 bases; unmatched junction bases: 10. This CDR3 has 15 amino acids. CDR1 SEHNR and CDR2 FQNEAQ come from the germline V gene (reference sequence). Here the CDR3 reads CASSHQQGRGTEAFF. As DNA, the CDR3 is TGTGCCAGCAGCCACCAACAGGGGAGAGGCACTGAAGCTTTCTTT.

The gene calls are TRBV7-3 and TRBJ2-1, with no clear D. With 4 bases removed from V and 10 bases from J, the gap between germline ends came to 14 bases. From germline, CDR1 is SGHTA and CDR2 FQGTGA. This CDR3 is 13 amino acids long. Here the CDR3 reads CASSSVPGLEQFF. Here the CDR3 DNA reads TGTGCCAGCAGCTCAGTCCCCGGGCTCGAGCAGTTCTTC.

The V and J genes are TRBV19 and TRBJ1-6, with TRBD1 matching over 11 bases. This CDR3 contains 15 residues. V lost 6 bases, J lost 7 bases, and 5 bases stayed unmatched. The germline V gene has CDR1 LNHDA and CDR2 SQIVND (reference sequence). The CDR3 region has the DNA TGTGCCAGTAGCCGGACAGGGGGCGTGAATTCACCCCTCCACTTT. Amino acid sequence: CASSRTGGVNSPLHF. Full variable domain (missing parts from reference TRBV19 and TRBJ1-6): DGGITQSPKYLFRKEGQNVTLSCEQNLNHDAMYWYRQDPGQGLRLIYYSQIVNDFQKGDIAEGYSVSREKKESFPLTVTSAQKNPTAFYLCASSRTGGVNSPLHFGNGTRLTVT.

This chain connects TRBV19 to TRBJ2-7; D is undetermined. CDR1 and CDR2 from the germline V gene are LNHDA and SQIVND (reference sequence). The ends were cut back, 3 bases at V and 3 bases at J, with 12 bases in the middle. This CDR3 has 14 amino acids. CDR3 amino acids: CASSIGSPGYEQYF. The CDR3 DNA follows: TGTGCCAGTAGTATCGGTTCCCCCGGCTACGAGCAGTACTTC.

V usage is TRBV2 and J usage is TRBJ2-5, with D possibly TRBD2 on 7 matching bases. The germline V gene has CDR1 SNHLY and CDR2 FYNNEI. This CDR3 is 15 amino acids long. V dropped 6 bases and J dropped 4 bases, with 18 bases sitting between them. CDR3 DNA: TGTGCCAGCAGGGAGGGGGGGGAGATACGAGAGACCCAGTACTTC. Protein product: CASREGGEIRETQYF.

This chain connects TRBV28 to TRBJ1-4; D perhaps matches TRBD1 (5 bases). V dropped 3 bases and J dropped 1 base, with 18 bases sitting between them. Germline-derived CDR1 and CDR2 are MDHEN and SYDVKM. CDR3 length: 18 amino acids. The CDR3 nucleotides are TGTGCCAGCAGTTTCCAAGGTCGACCGGGGGTAACTAATGAAAAACTGTTTTTT. Translated, it gives CASSFQGRPGVTNEKLFF.

V gene TRBV2 combines with J gene TRBJ1-5; TRBD1 might be the D (6 bases). Germline CDR1 is SNHLY and CDR2 is FYNNEI. This CDR3 spans 16 amino acids. V lost 3 bases to trimming and J lost 9 bases, with 21 bases between them. Written as DNA, the CDR3 is TGTGCCAGCAGTGACGGGCAGGGGTGGAAAGCACTGCCCCAGCATTTT. Protein sequence: CASSDGQGWKALPQHF.

The CDR3 is CASSSGDRTYEQYF. The CDR3 DNA follows: TGTGCCAGCAGCTCAGGGGACAGGACCTACGAGCAGTACTTC. The V gene is TRBV11-2, the J gene TRBJ2-7; TRBD1 matches 8 bases. This CDR3 is built from 14 residues. After removal of 4 bases from V and 2 bases from J, the junction contained 4 bases not matched to a gene. Germline-derived CDR1 and CDR2 are SGHAT and FQNNGV.

This chain links TRBV5-1 with TRBJ1-1; TRBD1 is a possible D gene (5 bases). The V end lost 3 bases, the J end lost 0 bases, and 12 bases lay between the germline ends. There are 15 residues in the CDR3. Germline V CDR1 and CDR2: SGHRS, YFSETQ. In DNA, the CDR3 is TGCGCCAGCAGCTCTGATTGGGGCTTGAACACTGAAGCTTTCTTT. Translating it yields CASSSDWGLNTEAFF.

For this clone: The limits of the CDR3 on the DNA are not certain, so only TCRdb's listed CDR3 is given. The chain is built from TRBV6-5 and TRBJ2-7. The CDR3 totals 12 residues, both ends included. Germline values: CDR1 MNHEY, CDR2 SVGAGI. CDR3 amino acids: CASTSDSYEQYF.

This clone was recorded only once. The chain joins TRBV30 to TRBJ1-1, with D perhaps matching TRBD1 (6 bases). The CDR3 sequence is 13 residues long. Germline V CDR1 and CDR2: GTSNPN, SVGIG (reference sequence). Trimming left V 3 bases short and J 4 bases short, with 12 bases between. CDR3 nucleotides: TGTGCCTGGAGCCCGGACAGCGGCACTGAAGCTTTCTTT. Amino acid sequence: CAWSPDSGTEAFF.

This clone was counted only a few times. The chain recombines TRBV6-5 with TRBJ2-2; 7 bases align to TRBD1. The V and J ends lost 6 bases and 5 bases, in that order; junction bases with no gene match: 6. Per the germline V gene, CDR1 is MNHEY and CDR2 is SVGAGI. The CDR3 totals 14 residues. CDR3 in amino acids: CASRTQGLTGELFF. CDR3 in DNA: TGTGCCAGCAGGACACAGGGGCTAACCGGGGAGCTGTTTTTT.

The chain has TRBV3-1 (or the pseudogene TRBV3-2) and TRBJ1-5; 7 positions agree with TRBD1. The CDR3 loop spans 14 amino acids. The V and J ends lost 1 base and 9 bases, in that order; junction bases with no gene match: 6. The germline V gene encodes CDR1 LGHDT and CDR2 YNNKEL (reference sequence). CDR3 sequence reads: CASSQGRRGRPQHF. For the CDR3, the DNA is TGTGCCAGCAGCCAAGGTAGGAGGGGGCGGCCCCAGCATTTT.

V usage is TRBV5-1 and J usage is TRBJ2-5; TRBD1 matches 7 bases. J lost 3 bases, V lost 4 bases, and 6 bases had no gene match. Germline assignment: CDR1 SGHRS and CDR2 YFSETQ. The CDR3 covers 14 residues. The CDR3 sequence is CASSTGDSKETQYF. The CDR3 DNA is TGCGCCAGCAGCACTGGGGACAGTAAAGAGACCCAGTACTTC.

The rearrangement uses TRBV9 and TRBJ2-5, with TRBD2 identical over 16 bases. V dropped 0 bases and J dropped 2; count of bases not matched to a gene: 4. CDR1 SGDLS and CDR2 YYNGEE come from the germline V gene. The CDR3 has 18 amino acids. The CDR3: CASSVAPGLAGGQETQYF. The CDR3 nucleotides read TGTGCCAGCAGCGTAGCCCCGGGACTAGCGGGGGGGCAAGAGACCCAGTACTTC.

This chain joins TRBV5-8 and TRBJ1-5; weak D call: TRBD1 (5 bases). Germline V gene sequence: CDR1 SGHTS, CDR2 YDEGEE. V lost 2 bases, J lost 7 bases, and 16 bases lay in between. The CDR3 runs to 15 residues. CDR3 residues: CASSLQVGSHQPQHF. The CDR3 region has the DNA TGTGCCAGCAGCTTACAGGTCGGGTCCCACCAGCCCCAGCATTTT.

The chain carries TRBV5-1 and TRBJ1-5, with D maybe TRBD1 (5 bases). Germline V gives CDR1 SGHRS, CDR2 YFSETQ. The V end was cut by 3 bases, the J end by 6 bases, with 13 bases between. CDR3 length: 14 residues. The CDR3 protein is CASSSGEGSQPQHF. The CDR3 bases are TGCGCCAGCAGCTCGGGGGAGGGGAGTCAGCCCCAGCATTTT.

The table lists this clone with a count of one. The J gene is TRBJ1-1, the V gene TRBV4-3; a weak D match, TRBD1 (6 bases). Deletions cut 0 bases from V and 5 bases from J, with 13 bases between. Looked up from germline, CDR1 is LGHNA and CDR2 is YSLEER. CDR3 length: 15 residues. Here the CDR3 reads CASSQDHHQGTEAFF. The DNA of the CDR3 is TGCGCCAGCAGCCAAGATCACCACCAGGGGACTGAAGCTTTCTTT.

The V gene is TRBV6-1, the J gene TRBJ1-1; TRBD1 matches at 10 bases. The CDR3 sequence is 15 residues long. CDR1 is MNHNS and CDR2 is SASEGT in the germline V gene. The junction had 6 bases not matched to a gene; V was cut back by 2 bases and J by 6 bases. CDR3 sequence (DNA): TGTGCCAGCAGTGAATTGGGACAGGGGTCCCCTGAAGCTTTCTTT. Amino acid sequence: CASSELGQGSPEAFF.

The rearrangement uses TRBV20-1 and TRBJ1-2, with D uncertain. Trimming removed 3 bases from V and 5 bases from J, with 4 bases in between. The CDR3 spans 10 residues. Germline V gene lookup returns CDR1 DFQATT and CDR2 SNEGSKA (reference sequence). CDR3 region: CSAREYGYTF. In DNA, the CDR3 is TGCAGTGCTAGGGAGTATGGCTACACCTTC.

This clone has only one observation. The rearrangement joins TRBV19 to TRBJ1-2; a weak D match, TRBD1 (5 bases). Germline loops: CDR1 LNHDA, CDR2 SQIVND (reference sequence). CDR3 length: 14 residues. Trimming stripped 5 bases from V and 4 bases from J, with 14 bases between. The CDR3 sequence is CASSPGGTVYGYTF. The CDR3 DNA is TGTGCCAGTAGTCCCGGGGGAACGGTCTATGGCTACACCTTC.

The chain recombines TRBV5-1 with TRBJ1-3; D not certain. This CDR3 comprises 14 residues. Germline-derived CDR1 and CDR2 are SGHRS and YFSETQ. Trimming cost V 1 base and J 0 bases, with 5 bases left between them. The CDR3 DNA follows: TGCGCCAGCAGCTTGCAAGACTCTGGAAACACCATATATTTT. It codes for CASSLQDSGNTIYF.

The chain is built from TRBV6-1 and TRBJ1-5; D possibly corresponds to TRBD1 (6 bases). This CDR3 has 13 amino acids. Germline V CDR1 and CDR2: MNHNS, SASEGT. V lost 3 bases, J lost 7 bases, and 10 bases lay in between. This CDR3 reads CASSEQGRQPQHF. Written as DNA, the CDR3 is TGTGCCAGCAGTGAGCAGGGGAGGCAGCCCCAGCATTTT.